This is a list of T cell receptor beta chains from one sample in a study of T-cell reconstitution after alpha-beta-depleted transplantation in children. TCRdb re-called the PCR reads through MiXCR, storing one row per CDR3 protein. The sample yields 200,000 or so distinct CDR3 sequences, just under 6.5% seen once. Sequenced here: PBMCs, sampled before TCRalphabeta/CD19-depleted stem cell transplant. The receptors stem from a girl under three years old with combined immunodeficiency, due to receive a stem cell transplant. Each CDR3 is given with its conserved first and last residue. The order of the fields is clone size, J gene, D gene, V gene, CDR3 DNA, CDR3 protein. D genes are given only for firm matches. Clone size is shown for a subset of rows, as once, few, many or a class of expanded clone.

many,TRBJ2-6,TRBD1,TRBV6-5,TGTGCCAGCAGTTACTGGGACAGGGATGGGGCCAACGTCCTGACTTTC,CASSYWDRDGANVLTF
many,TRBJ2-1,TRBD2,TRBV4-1,TGCGCCAGCAGCCGACTAGCGGGGGACCACAATGAGCAGTTCTTC,CASSRLAGDHNEQFF
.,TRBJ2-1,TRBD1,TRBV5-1,TGCGCCAGCAGCGTCAGGGACAGCACCTACAATGAGCAGTTCTTC,CASSVRDSTYNEQFF
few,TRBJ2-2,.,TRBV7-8,TGTGCCAGCAGCTTATTCTCGGCGGGATCCACCGGGGAGCTGTTTTTT,CASSLFSAGSTGELFF
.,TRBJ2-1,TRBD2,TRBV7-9,TGTGCCAGCAGCTCGAGCCGGACTAGCGGGCCGTCCAATGAGCAGTTCTTC,CASSSSRTSGPSNEQFF
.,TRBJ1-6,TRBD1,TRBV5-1,TGCGCCAGCAGCTTCGGAGACAGGGGTGATTCACCCCTCCACTTT,CASSFGDRGDSPLHF
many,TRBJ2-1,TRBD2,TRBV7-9,TGTGCCAGCAGCCCCTATCTCGGGGGGATTATCGAGCAGTTCTTC,CASSPYLGGIIEQFF
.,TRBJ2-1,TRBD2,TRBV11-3,TGTGCCAGCAGCTCGTCTAGCGGGATCGGCTACAATGAGCAGTTCTTC,CASSSSSGIGYNEQFF
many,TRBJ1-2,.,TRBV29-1,TGCAGCGTTGAAGATCACGGTGCTGGCTACACCTTC,CSVEDHGAGYTF
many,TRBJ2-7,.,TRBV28,TGTGCCAGCAGTCCGACAGAGGCCCCCGCGTACGAGCAGTACTTC,CASSPTEAPAYEQYF
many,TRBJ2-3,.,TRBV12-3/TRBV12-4,TGTGCCAGCAGTTTACTAGCGATTAGCACAGATACGCAGTATTTT,CASSLLAISTDTQYF
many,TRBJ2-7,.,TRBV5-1,TGCGCCAGCAGCTTGGAGGGGCATAACTACGAGCAGTACTTC,CASSLEGHNYEQYF
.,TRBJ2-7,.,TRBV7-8,TGTGCCAGCAGCCCGGTCGTCGGGGCCGAGCAGTACTTC,CASSPVVGAEQYF
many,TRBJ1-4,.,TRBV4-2,TGTGCCAGCAGCCCAGTTGAGAATCCTAATGAAAAACTGTTTTTT,CASSPVENPNEKLFF
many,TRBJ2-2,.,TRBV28,TGTGCCAGCAGTCAAACAACCGGGGAGCTGTTTTTT,CASSQTTGELFF
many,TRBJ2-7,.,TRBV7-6,TGTGCCAGCAGCTTTCTTTCAGGACCCGTTTCTTCCTACGAGCAGTACTTC,CASSFLSGPVSSYEQYF
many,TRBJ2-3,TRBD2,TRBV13,TGTGCCAACAAGCGGGGGAAGGCGAAGGCGCAGTATTTT,CANKRGKAKAQYF
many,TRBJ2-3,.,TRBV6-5,TGTGCCAGCAGTTTTTTCCTTTCTGGAGGGAGCACAGATACGCAGTATTTT,CASSFFLSGGSTDTQYF
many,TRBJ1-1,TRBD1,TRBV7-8,TGTGCCAGCAGCTTATTCTGGCAGAGGGGGCCGGACACTGAAGCTTTCTTT,CASSLFWQRGPDTEAFF
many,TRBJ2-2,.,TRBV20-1,TGCAGTGCTAGGACCAGGGGGAACACCGGGGAGCTGTTTTTT,CSARTRGNTGELFF
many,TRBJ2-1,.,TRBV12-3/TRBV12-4,TGTGCCAGCACCGCGGGACTCCCAGGGAATGAGCAGTTCTTC,CASTAGLPGNEQFF
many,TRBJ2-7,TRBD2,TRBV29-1,TGCAGCGTTCCCGTAGTTAGGACTAGCGGGGACTACGAGCAGTACTTC,CSVPVVRTSGDYEQYF
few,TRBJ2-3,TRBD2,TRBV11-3,TGTGCCAGCAGCTCCGGACTAGCGGGGGTCTATACGCAGTATTTT,CASSSGLAGVYTQYF